This T cell receptor beta chain was retrieved from a study of response to subunit inactivated influenza vaccine. Notes on the study in general: Only a handful of new T cells, the authors suggested, are recruited with each seasonal influenza vaccination.

On this clonotype itself: What it binds is unknown.

From the RT-PCR reads, TCRdb called clonotypes with MiXCR, one entry per CDR3 protein. Here the sample spans more than 400,000 distinct CDR3 sequences, 9.5% to 12% being singletons. Germline V lookup: CDR1 SEHNR, CDR2 FQNEAQ (reference sequence). Between the trimmed V and J ends, which lost 0 bases and 0 bases, there was a span of 3 bases. CDR3 size: 14 residues. Sequencing was performed on PBMCs from blood, taken 45 days after vaccination. The rearrangement joins TRBV7-9 to TRBJ2-1; D gene ambiguous. The receptor comes from a man in his fifties or sixties who received an inactivated influenza vaccine. The CDR3: CASSLAHSYNEQFF. Here the CDR3 DNA reads TGTGCCAGCAGCTTAGCGCACTCCTACAATGAGCAGTTCTTC. The full variable domain, in which reference TRBV7-9 and TRBJ2-1 provide the parts outside the CDR3, is DTGVSQNPRHKITKRGQNVTFRCDPISEHNRLYWYRQTLGQGPEFLTYFQNEAQLEKSRLLSDRFSAERPKGSFSTLEIQRTEQGDSAMYLCASSLAHSYNEQFFGPGTRLTVL.